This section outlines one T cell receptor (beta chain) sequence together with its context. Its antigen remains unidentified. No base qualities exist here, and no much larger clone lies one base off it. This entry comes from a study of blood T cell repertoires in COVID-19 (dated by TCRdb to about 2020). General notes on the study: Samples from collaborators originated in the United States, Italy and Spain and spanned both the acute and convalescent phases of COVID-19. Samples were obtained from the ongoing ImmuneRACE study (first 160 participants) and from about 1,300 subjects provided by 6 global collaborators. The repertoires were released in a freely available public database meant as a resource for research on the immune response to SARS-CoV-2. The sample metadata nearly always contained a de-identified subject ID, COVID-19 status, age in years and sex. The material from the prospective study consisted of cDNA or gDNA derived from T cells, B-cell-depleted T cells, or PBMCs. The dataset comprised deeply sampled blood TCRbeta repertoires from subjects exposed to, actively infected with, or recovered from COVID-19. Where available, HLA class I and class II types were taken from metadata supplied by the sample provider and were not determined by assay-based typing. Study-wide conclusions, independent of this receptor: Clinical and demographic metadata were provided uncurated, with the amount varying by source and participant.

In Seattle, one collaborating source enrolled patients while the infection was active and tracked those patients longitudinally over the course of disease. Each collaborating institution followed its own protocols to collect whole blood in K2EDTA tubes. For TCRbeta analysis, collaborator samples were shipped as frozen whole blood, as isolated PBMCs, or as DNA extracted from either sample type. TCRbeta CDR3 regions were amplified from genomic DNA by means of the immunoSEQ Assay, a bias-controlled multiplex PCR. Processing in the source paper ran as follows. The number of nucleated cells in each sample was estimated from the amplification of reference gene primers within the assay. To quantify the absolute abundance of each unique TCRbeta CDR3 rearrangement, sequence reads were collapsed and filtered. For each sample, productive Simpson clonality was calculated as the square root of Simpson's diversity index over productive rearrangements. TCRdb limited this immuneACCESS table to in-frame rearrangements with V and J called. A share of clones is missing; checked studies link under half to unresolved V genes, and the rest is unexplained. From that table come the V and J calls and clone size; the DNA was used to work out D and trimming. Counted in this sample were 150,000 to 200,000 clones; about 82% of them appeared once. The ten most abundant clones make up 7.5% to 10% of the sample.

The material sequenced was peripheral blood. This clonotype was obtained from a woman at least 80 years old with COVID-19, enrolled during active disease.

The CDR3 reads as follows: CASKEVGTEAFF. The nucleotide sequence is TGTGCCAGCAAGGAGGTGGGCACTGAAGCTTTCTTT. The V and J genes are TRBV6-5 and TRBJ1-1; there is no confident call for the D gene. CDR1 MNHEY and CDR2 SVGAGI were looked up in the germline V gene. Including the terminal cysteine and phenylalanine, the CDR3 comprises 12 residues. Only the CDR3 DNA stays, 36 bases, in frame from base 1. V is cut by 7 bases and J by 4 bases, and the space between the germline ends is 10 bases.